One and the same sample provided the 12 T cell receptor beta chains below, sequenced in a study of beta chain features in type 1 diabetes. Sequencing targeted expressed TCRB transcripts, as all isolated RNA had been reverse transcribed. Only in-frame clones appear in the TCRdb table, and some are missing; sequencing was by immunoSEQ multiplex PCR. Among about 150,000 clones listed, roughly 8% were seen once. Material for sequencing was central memory CD4+ T cells from blood. The receptors come from a man between 18 and 29 years old in good health.

This clone was seen more than once but under ten times. The rearrangement uses TRBV7-2 and TRBJ1-1, with unresolved D. The CDR3 has 11 amino acids. CDR1 SGHTA and CDR2 FQGNSA come from the germline V gene. Between the trimmed V and J ends, which lost 5 bases and 2 bases, there was a span of 3 bases. The CDR3 loop is CASSLNTEAFF. The CDR3 DNA is TGTGCCAGCAGCCTAAACACTGAAGCTTTCTTT.

The chain links TRBV7-2 to TRBJ2-7, with 7 nucleotides matching TRBD1. The CDR3 totals 14 residues. The V segment lost 4 bases and the J segment 2 bases; nucleotides outside the gene matches: 5. Germline lookup yields CDR1 SGHTA and CDR2 FQGNSA. The CDR3 loop reads CASSWVGQAYEQYF. The CDR3 coding sequence is TGTGCCAGCAGCTGGGTTGGACAGGCCTACGAGCAGTACTTC.

This clone has just a few counts. The V gene is TRBV6-1, the J gene TRBJ2-5; 8 nucleotides agree with TRBD2. V was clipped by 5 bases and J by 3 bases; unmatched bases: 5. The CDR3 totals 14 residues. CDR1 is MNHNS, CDR2 SASEGT, per germline. In nucleotides, the CDR3 is TGTGCCAGCAGTAAGGGGGGACTAGAAGAGACCCAGTACTTC. Translating gives CASSKGGLEETQYF.

This clone was detected ten times or more. The V call is TRBV30, the J call TRBJ1-5; no clear D gene. CDR1 GTSNPN and CDR2 SVGIG come from the germline V gene (reference sequence). The CDR3 sequence is 13 residues long. Trimming took 4 bases from V and 0 from J, leaving 7 bases between them. CDR3 region: CAWTGNSNQPQHF. The DNA for the CDR3 is TGTGCCTGGACAGGTAATAGCAATCAGCCCCAGCATTTT.

This clone has only a few counts. V usage is TRBV28 and J usage is TRBJ1-2; maybe TRBD1 (5 bases). CDR1 and CDR2 from the germline V gene are MDHEN and SYDVKM. This CDR3 has 16 residues. V was pared by 3 bases and J by 4 bases, with 18 bases between. The CDR3 nucleotides read TGTGCCAGCAGTTTCCGGGGGAACAGAGCTCCCTATGGCTACACCTTC. Encoded protein: CASSFRGNRAPYGYTF.

This clone was found a few times. The chain joins TRBV4-3 to TRBJ2-2; D possibly corresponds to TRBD2 (5 bases). In germline, CDR1 is LGHNA, CDR2 YSLEER. The CDR3 length is 15 residues. Trimming pared 4 bases from V and 8 bases from J, leaving 17 bases between. The CDR3 here is CASSPAVPGEGELFF. The CDR3 DNA follows: TGCGCCAGCAGCCCAGCGGTACCCGGAGAAGGGGAGCTGTTTTTT.

The sample holds many counts of this clone. The gene calls are TRBV28 and TRBJ1-5, with 7 bases matching TRBD1. Germline V gives CDR1 MDHEN, CDR2 SYDVKM. The CDR3 is 14 residues long. V was pared by 5 bases and J by 9 bases, with 10 bases of the junction left unmatched. CDR3: CASSPSGGKWPQHF. DNA for the CDR3: TGTGCCAGCAGTCCATCAGGGGGAAAGTGGCCCCAGCATTTT.

In its sample, this clone was seen a few times. V is TRBV28 and J is TRBJ2-4, with 16 bases aligning to TRBD2. Germline CDR1 MDHEN, CDR2 SYDVKM. V dropped 5 bases and J dropped 7; count of bases not matched to a gene: 8. The CDR3 has 17 residues. In nucleotides, the CDR3 is TGTGCCAGCAGTCCCGGGACTAGCGGGGGGGCGTGGAACATTCAGTACTTC. It specifies CASSPGTSGGAWNIQYF.

This chain links TRBV6-6 with TRBJ2-7; 10 positions match TRBD1. V shed 5 bases and J 0 bases; nucleotides not matched to a gene: 1. There are 14 residues in the CDR3. The germline V gene has CDR1 MNHNY and CDR2 SVGAGI (reference sequence). In nucleotides, the CDR3 is TGTGCCAGCAGTCGGACAGGGGGCTCCTACGAGCAGTACTTC. Protein product: CASSRTGGSYEQYF.

This sequence joins TRBV28 and TRBJ2-5; 7 bases agree with TRBD1. The V gene end was trimmed by 4 bases and the J gene end by 5 bases; junction bases not matched to a gene: 13. The germline gives CDR1 MDHEN, CDR2 SYDVKM. CDR3 length: 16 residues. The CDR3 sequence: CASSWDSTSFQETQYF. CDR3 in DNA: TGTGCCAGCAGTTGGGACAGCACCTCTTTTCAGGAGACCCAGTACTTC.

This clone was counted a few times. The chain carries TRBV19 and TRBJ1-6, with 8 bases that match TRBD1. The trim removed 5 bases at V and 9 bases at J, leaving 0 bases unmatched. The CDR3 is 12 residues long. CDR1 and CDR2 (germline): LNHDA, SQIVND (reference sequence). The DNA of the CDR3 is TGTGCCAGTAGTGGACAGGGTTCACCCCTCCACTTT. The encoded protein is CASSGQGSPLHF. The full variable domain, completed using reference TRBV19 and TRBJ1-6, is DGGITQSPKYLFRKEGQNVTLSCEQNLNHDAMYWYRQDPGQGLRLIYYSQIVNDFQKGDIAEGYSVSREKKESFPLTVTSAQKNPTAFYLCASSGQGSPLHFGNGTRLTVT.

The chain uses TRBV19 and TRBJ1-2; D unresolved. CDR1 and CDR2 (germline): LNHDA, SQIVND (reference sequence). This CDR3 is 14 amino acids long. V lost 3 bases and J 2 bases, leaving 10 bases between the germline ends. In DNA form, the CDR3 reads TGTGCCAGTAGTATCCAGGTGAAGAACTATGGCTACACCTTC. This sequence encodes CASSIQVKNYGYTF.